This T cell receptor (beta chain) was obtained from a study of cytomegalovirus exposure and HLA in healthy donors. On the study more broadly: HLA-typed donors contributed 80 million or so unique TCRs, which were held in an early data release.

Notes on this clone: The antigen is not known.

V was pared by 7 bases and J by 1 base, with 4 bases of the junction left unmatched. This CDR3 has 12 residues. Germline values: CDR1 SQVTM, CDR2 ANQGSEA. Study-wide results and caveats: Common viral pathogens were later found to be apparently linked to several of the most significant clusters. The study had only CMV serostatus as immune exposure information.

The PCR contained 60 Vbeta and 13 Jbeta primers. The repertoire was sequenced with immunoSEQ multiplex PCR; TCRdb's copy has only in-frame clones and lacks some. The table records over 85,000 clones, 73% of them present only once. V usage is TRBV29-1 and J usage is TRBJ2-7; 7 nucleotides match TRBD2. The sequence was obtained from a middle-aged man in good health and CMV-seronegative. The sample taken for sequencing was PBMCs. In DNA form, the CDR3 reads TGCAGCGCTGGGGGGGGATCCTACGAGCAGTACTTC. Its protein product is CSAGGGSYEQYF.